These 28 T cell receptor beta chains came from one sample sequenced in a study of STAT3 mutations in large granular lymphocyte leukemia. These receptors lack a known antigen. Broader study findings: Every T-cell large granular lymphocyte leukemia patient had at least one immunodominant TCR beta clonotype.

The table came from immunoSEQ multiplex PCR; TCRdb's copy has only in-frame clones and leaves some out. The sample includes a few thousand clones, over 70% of them seen just once. The sequencing sample was made of PBMCs. The receptor set was obtained from a human donor with T large granular lymphocyte leukemia. Some clones in this sample may be carry-over from other donors' samples.

CDR3: CASSPLVGGAGDTQYF. The CDR3 DNA reads TGTGCCAGCAGTCCCCTCGTAGGAGGGGCGGGAGATACGCAGTATTTT. The chain uses TRBV27 and TRBJ2-3; possibly TRBD2 for D (6 bases). Germline V CDR1 and CDR2: MNHEY, SMNVEV (reference sequence). CDR3 length equals 16 residues. With 5 bases removed from V and 5 bases from J, the gap between germline ends came to 20 bases.

The chain has TRBV10-2 and TRBJ1-4; D gene ambiguous. This CDR3 region has 16 residues. Germline V lookup: CDR1 WSHSY, CDR2 SAAADI. Trimming pared 2 bases from V and 13 bases from J, leaving 23 bases between. CDR3 DNA sequence: TGCGCCAGCAGTGAGGCCGTCACCATAATAGGACCGAGACTGTTTTTT. Encoded protein: CASSEAVTIIGPRLFF.

This chain uses TRBV5-4 with TRBJ1-2, with a possible D match to TRBD1 (6 bases). The germline CDR1 and CDR2 sequences are SGHNT and YYREEE (reference sequence). Trimming shortened V by 4 bases and J by 3 bases, and 19 bases separated the two germline ends. The CDR3 loop spans 16 amino acids. CDR3 sequence reads: CASSDEGVRTYYGYTF. CDR3 DNA: TGTGCCAGCAGCGACGAGGGGGTTAGAACCTACTATGGCTACACCTTC.

This sequence joins TRBV5-1 and TRBJ1-2; no clear D. This CDR3 has 12 residues. V was shortened by 4 bases and J by 0 bases, with 4 bases between the two germline ends. CDR1 SGHRS and CDR2 YFSETQ come from the germline V gene. The CDR3 is CASSETNYGYTF. For the CDR3, the DNA is TGCGCCAGCAGCGAGACTAACTATGGCTACACCTTC.

This clone was seen a handful of times. The gene calls are TRBV28 and TRBJ2-7, with 9 bases lining up with TRBD2. Germline V lookup: CDR1 MDHEN, CDR2 SYDVKM. The CDR3 runs 13 residues. With 10 bases clipped from V and 3 bases from J, the junction kept 7 bases outside the gene matches. CDR3 in amino acids: CATSSGRYYEQYF. As DNA, the CDR3 is TGTGCCACCTCGAGCGGGAGGTACTACGAGCAGTACTTC.

This chain links TRBV7-9 with TRBJ2-5, with a possible D match to TRBD1 (7 bases). Germline CDR1 SEHNR, CDR2 FQNEAQ (reference sequence). V lost 5 bases to trimming and J lost 5 bases, with 18 bases between them. The CDR3 is 15 amino acids. CDR3 in amino acids: CASSPTGVGGETQYF. The CDR3 bases are TGTGCCAGCAGCCCAACAGGGGTGGGAGGTGAGACCCAGTACTTC.

This clone is medium-sized in the sample. The chain couples TRBV28 to TRBJ1-1; tentatively, D is TRBD1 (5 bases). The CDR3 covers 14 residues. V shed 2 bases and J shed 0 bases, with 7 bases lying between them. Germline V gives CDR1 MDHEN, CDR2 SYDVKM. The DNA for the CDR3 is TGTGCCAGCAGTTTAAGGGGTGTGAACACTGAAGCTTTCTTT. As protein: CASSLRGVNTEAFF.

The chain carries TRBV5-1 and TRBJ2-5; 7 bases fit TRBD2. There are 14 residues in the CDR3. V shed 0 bases and J 3 bases; nucleotides not matched to a gene: 2. Germline CDR1 and CDR2: SGHRS and YFSETQ. Written as DNA, the CDR3 is TGCGCCAGCAGCTTGGGGCGGGAGAAAGAGACCCAGTACTTC. Translation gives CASSLGREKETQYF.

The V call is TRBV30, the J call TRBJ1-2, with 7 bases lining up with TRBD1. The germline V gene has CDR1 GTSNPN and CDR2 SVGIG (reference sequence). The CDR3 totals 14 residues. V shed 0 bases and J 8 bases; nucleotides not matched to a gene: 9. The CDR3 sequence is CAWSVNEGAGGYTF. The CDR3 DNA follows: TGTGCCTGGAGTGTAAATGAGGGGGCGGGCGGCTACACCTTC.

This clone turned up a few times. V usage is TRBV20-1 and J usage is TRBJ1-1; no firm D call. Germline V gene lookup returns CDR1 DFQATT and CDR2 SNEGSKA (reference sequence). The CDR3 has 10 amino acids. V was pared by 2 bases and J by 11 bases, with 9 bases between. The chain's CDR3 is CSARHREAFF. Here the CDR3 DNA reads TGCAGTGCTAGACACCGGGAGGCTTTCTTT.

The chain links TRBV10-2 to TRBJ1-2; weak D call: TRBD1 (5 bases). The ends were cut back, 3 bases at V and 2 bases at J, with 7 bases in the middle. CDR1 and CDR2 (germline): WSHSY, SAAADI. This CDR3 has 13 amino acids. The CDR3 DNA reads as TGCGCCAGCAGTGATCAGGGAAACTATGGCTACACCTTC. It specifies CASSDQGNYGYTF.

This sequence joins TRBV9 and TRBJ2-1, with D tentatively TRBD2 (6 bases). The CDR3 covers 13 residues. Trimming took off 3 bases at V and 3 bases at J, with 7 bases between the two ends. The germline CDR1 and CDR2 sequences are SGDLS and YYNGEE. CDR3 protein: CASSGRGYNEQFF. The CDR3 DNA follows: TGTGCCAGCAGCGGGAGGGGCTACAATGAGCAGTTCTTC.

The V and J genes are TRBV6-6 and TRBJ2-5; D assignment may be TRBD1 or TRBD2 (6 bases each). The CDR3 loop spans 13 amino acids. The V gene's germline CDR1 is MNHNY and CDR2 SVGAGI (reference sequence). The ends were cut back, 11 bases at V and 5 bases at J, with 18 bases in the middle. The CDR3 DNA reads as TGTGCCGCTCGACGGGGGCCCATGGAGACCCAGTACTTC. Residues: CAARRGPMETQYF.

The chain joins TRBV5-4 to TRBJ2-7, with D unresolved. The CDR3 loop spans 15 amino acids. V was trimmed by 3 bases and J by 5 bases, leaving 18 bases between them. Germline assignment: CDR1 SGHNT and CDR2 YYREEE (reference sequence). Here the CDR3 DNA reads TGTGCCAGCAGCTCAGGACCCCCTCCGACGAACGAGCAGTACTTC. Translating gives CASSSGPPPTNEQYF.

The rearrangement links TRBV5-1 to TRBJ1-1, with TRBD1 as a possible D gene (5 bases). The CDR3 sequence is 14 residues long. Trimming pared 1 base from V and 4 bases from J, leaving 11 bases between. Germline CDR1 and CDR2: SGHRS and YFSETQ. CDR3 in DNA: TGCGCCAGCAGCTTGTCAATGGGGGGCACTGAAGCTTTCTTT. It yields the protein CASSLSMGGTEAFF. Variable domain in full (rest from reference TRBV5-1 and TRBJ1-1): KAGVTQTPRYLIKTRGQQVTLSCSPISGHRSVSWYQQTPGQGLQFLFEYFSETQRNKGNFPGRFSGRQFSNSRSEMNVSTLELGDSALYLCASSLSMGGTEAFFGQGTRLTVV.

The DNA for the CDR3 is TGCAGCGTTGACAGGGGGGATGCCCACGAGCAGTACTTC. Encoded protein: CSVDRGDAHEQYF. V is TRBV29-1 and J is TRBJ2-7; tentative D call: TRBD1 (7 bases). This CDR3 region has 13 residues. Germline lookup yields CDR1 SQVTM and CDR2 ANQGSEA. Trimming left V 3 bases short and J 5 bases short, with 14 bases between.

This rearrangement joins TRBV6-1 to TRBJ1-4; TRBD1 might be the D (6 bases). V was clipped by 4 bases and J by 0 bases, with 9 bases between them. CDR3 length: 15 residues. The germline gives CDR1 MNHNS, CDR2 SASEGT. The CDR3 DNA sequence: TGTGCCAGCAGTGCCCGGACAGCAACTAATGAAAAACTGTTTTTT. Translated: CASSARTATNEKLFF.

The chain has TRBV6-6 and TRBJ1-1, with TRBD1 as a possible D gene (5 bases). This CDR3 contains 14 residues. The germline CDR1 and CDR2 sequences are MNHNY and SVGAGI (reference sequence). Deletions cut 5 bases from V and 2 bases from J, with 12 bases between. The CDR3 loop is CASSRREYNTEAFF. DNA for the CDR3: TGTGCCAGCAGTCGCAGGGAATATAACACTGAAGCTTTCTTT.

This chain links TRBV7-9 with TRBJ2-5; 9 bases map to TRBD1. Unmatched junction bases numbered 7, after V lost 5 bases and J lost 0 bases. The germline gives CDR1 SEHNR, CDR2 FQNEAQ (reference sequence). The CDR3 contains 16 residues. The CDR3 region is CASSARDREYQETQYF. The CDR3, as DNA: TGTGCCAGCAGCGCCCGGGACAGGGAGTACCAAGAGACCCAGTACTTC.

The CDR3 DNA is TGCGCCAGCAGCCCCGGGGTAGCGGATACGCAGTATTTT. This sequence encodes CASSPGVADTQYF. The rearrangement joins TRBV5-1 to TRBJ2-3; possibly TRBD2 for D (5 bases). V lost 4 bases and J lost 6, with 12 bases in between. This CDR3 contains 13 residues. Germline loops: CDR1 SGHRS, CDR2 YFSETQ. The variable domain in full, completed from reference TRBV5-1 and TRBJ2-3, reads KAGVTQTPRYLIKTRGQQVTLSCSPISGHRSVSWYQQTPGQGLQFLFEYFSETQRNKGNFPGRFSGRQFSNSRSEMNVSTLELGDSALYLCASSPGVADTQYFGPGTRLTVL.

In nucleotides, the CDR3 is TGTGCCTGGACAGGCCCCCGCGATCAGCCCCAGCATTTT. This codes for CAWTGPRDQPQHF. This chain connects TRBV30 to TRBJ1-5; D not resolved. The CDR3 loop spans 13 amino acids. With 4 bases removed from V and 5 bases from J, the gap between germline ends came to 12 bases. Looked up from germline, CDR1 is GTSNPN and CDR2 is SVGIG (reference sequence).

This clone was picked up a small number of times. The J gene is TRBJ1-5, the V gene TRBV7-9; D remains unclear. This CDR3 is built from 14 residues. Germline V lookup: CDR1 SEHNR, CDR2 FQNEAQ (reference sequence). Trimming pared 4 bases from V and 6 bases from J, leaving 13 bases between. CDR3 residues: CASSSEAGVQPQHF. Written as DNA, the CDR3 is TGTGCCAGCAGCTCAGAGGCTGGTGTTCAGCCCCAGCATTTT.

The sample holds a few counts of this clone. The chain recombines TRBV18 with TRBJ2-7, with 8 bases matching TRBD1. The germline V gene encodes CDR1 KGHSH and CDR2 LQKENI. Germline trimming cut 3 bases from V and 4 bases from J; bases unmatched to any gene: 8. This CDR3 is 15 amino acids long. CDR3 nucleotide sequence: TGTGCCAGCTCACCGATGGACAGGGTGGGGTACGAGCAGTACTTC. This encodes CASSPMDRVGYEQYF.

This chain connects TRBV18 to TRBJ1-1; maybe TRBD1 (5 bases). This CDR3 is built from 13 residues. With 0 bases removed from V and 6 bases from J, the gap between germline ends came to 8 bases. CDR1 KGHSH and CDR2 LQKENI come from the germline V gene. In nucleotides, the CDR3 is TGTGCCAGCTCACCACCAGGGGCCCCTGAAGCTTTCTTT. It specifies CASSPPGAPEAFF.

The CDR3 region has the DNA TGTGCCAGCTCACCGTGGACAGATCAGCCCCAGCATTTT. This encodes CASSPWTDQPQHF. The V gene is TRBV18, the J gene TRBJ1-5; D is possibly TRBD1 (6 bases). The CDR3 loop spans 13 amino acids. The V gene's germline CDR1 is KGHSH and CDR2 LQKENI. The V gene lost 3 bases and the J gene lost 5 bases, with 8 bases spanning the gap.

The chain carries TRBV27 and TRBJ1-2; perhaps TRBD1 as D (6 bases). CDR1 is MNHEY and CDR2 is SMNVEV in the germline V gene (reference sequence). The CDR3 spans 13 residues. V was shortened by 8 bases and J by 4 bases, with 14 bases between the two germline ends. DNA for the CDR3: TGTGCCAGCTCAATGGGGGGCGCCTATGGCTACACCTTC. Its translation is CASSMGGAYGYTF.

J is TRBJ2-1 and V is TRBV25-1, with D perhaps matching TRBD2 (6 bases). The ends were cut back, 7 bases at V and 10 bases at J, with 14 bases in the middle. The CDR3 consists of 12 residues. Germline values: CDR1 MGHDK, CDR2 SYGVNS. CDR3 nucleotide sequence: TGTGCCAGCAAAGGCCGTGGGAGGGAGCAGTTCTTC. Residues: CASKGRGREQFF. Full variable domain (missing parts from reference TRBV25-1 and TRBJ2-1): EADIYQTPRYLVIGTGKKITLECSQTMGHDKMYWYQQDPGMELHLIHYSYGVNSTEKGDLSSESTVSRIRTEHFPLTLESARPSHTSQYLCASKGRGREQFFGPGTRLTVL.

The genes are TRBV30 and TRBJ1-1; 7 bases are shared with TRBD1. Germline lookup yields CDR1 GTSNPN and CDR2 SVGIG (reference sequence). The J segment lost 6 bases and the V segment lost 1 base, leaving 11 bases of the junction unmatched. CDR3 length: 15 residues. The CDR3 region has the DNA TGTGCCTGGAGTGGTGACGGAGGTCAGGGGGCTGAAGCTTTCTTT. Protein sequence: CAWSGDGGQGAEAFF. The variable domain in full, completed from reference TRBV30 and TRBJ1-1, reads SQTIHQWPATLVQPVGSPLSLECTVEGTSNPNLYWYRQAAGRGLQLLFYSVGIGQISSEVPQNLSASRPQDRQFILSSKKLLLSDSGFYLCAWSGDGGQGAEAFFGQGTRLTVV.